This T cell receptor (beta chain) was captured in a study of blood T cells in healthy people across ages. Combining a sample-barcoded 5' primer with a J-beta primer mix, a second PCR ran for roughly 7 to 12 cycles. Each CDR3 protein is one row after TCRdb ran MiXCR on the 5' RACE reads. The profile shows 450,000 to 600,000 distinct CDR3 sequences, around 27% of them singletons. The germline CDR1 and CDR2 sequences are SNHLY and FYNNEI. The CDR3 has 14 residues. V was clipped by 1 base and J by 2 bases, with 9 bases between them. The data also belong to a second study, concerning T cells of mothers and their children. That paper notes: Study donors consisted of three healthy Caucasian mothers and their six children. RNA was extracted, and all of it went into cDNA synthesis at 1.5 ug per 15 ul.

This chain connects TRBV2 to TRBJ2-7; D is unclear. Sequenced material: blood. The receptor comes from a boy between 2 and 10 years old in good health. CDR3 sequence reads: CASSEGAPAYEQYF. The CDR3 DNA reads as TGTGCCAGCAGTGAAGGAGCGCCGGCCTACGAGCAGTACTTC. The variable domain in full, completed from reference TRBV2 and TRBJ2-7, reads EPEVTQTPSHQVTQMGQEVILRCVPISNHLYFYWYRQILGQKVEFLVSFYNNEISEKSEIFDDQFSVERPDGSNFTLKIRSTKLEDSAMYFCASSEGAPAYEQYFGPGTRLTVT.